These 29 T cell receptor beta chains were sequenced from one sample in a study of OX40 agonist ivuxolimab in advanced cancers. Data came from immunoSEQ multiplex PCR; TCRdb stores just in-frame clones and leaves some out. The data hold about 82,000 clones, with over 80% observed a single time. This specimen consisted of CD4+ or CD8+ T cells sorted from blood, obtained in a trial of the OX40 agonist ivuxolimab. The receptors shown here come from an adult with an advanced solid tumor such as melanoma, head and neck, liver or kidney cancer.

A word on this clone: With a much larger clone just one base away, this may be a read error. The rearrangement joins TRBV11-2 to TRBJ2-7; 11 bases align to TRBD1. The ends lost 5 bases at V and 2 bases at J; junction bases unmatched: 2. The length of the CDR3 is 14 residues. From germline, CDR1 is SGHAT and CDR2 FQNNGV. CDR3 DNA sequence: TGTGCCAGCAGCCTGGACAGGGGGCCCTACGAGCAGTACTTC. Residues: CASSLDRGPYEQYF.

The V call is TRBV5-1, the J call TRBJ1-4; weak D call: TRBD1 (6 bases). The CDR3 sequence is 16 residues long. The germline V gene encodes CDR1 SGHRS and CDR2 YFSETQ. V lost 4 bases to trimming and J lost 4 bases, with 17 bases between them. CDR3 in DNA: TGCGCCAGCAGCCTCCAATTGGACAGACATAATGAAAAACTGTTTTTT. Its protein is CASSLQLDRHNEKLFF.

Only a few counts were recorded for this clone. The gene calls are TRBV10-3 and TRBJ2-1; 8 bases are shared with TRBD1. V shed 5 bases and J 6 bases; nucleotides not matched to a gene: 6. The CDR3 has 14 residues. Germline CDR1 and CDR2: ENHRY and SYGVKD. The CDR3 region is CAISQDTGGNEQFF. Here the CDR3 DNA reads TGTGCCATCAGTCAGGATACAGGGGGCAATGAGCAGTTCTTC.

This chain joins TRBV29-1 and TRBJ1-2; 10 nucleotides align to TRBD1. Losses at the gene ends were 2 bases for V and 8 bases for J; bases not matched to a gene: 17. Germline values: CDR1 SQVTM, CDR2 ANQGSEA. This CDR3 spans 17 amino acids. The DNA of the CDR3 is TGCAGCGTTGAAATCCCTTCCGGGGGACAGGGGATAGGCGGCTACACCTTC. Its translation is CSVEIPSGGQGIGGYTF.

This chain uses TRBV30 with TRBJ2-5, with unresolved D. The V end was cut by 0 bases, the J end by 9 bases, with 8 bases between. Looked up from germline, CDR1 is GTSNPN and CDR2 is SVGIG (reference sequence). The CDR3 consists of 11 residues. The CDR3 DNA sequence: TGTGCCTGGAGTGTAATCGGGTCCCAGTACTTC. Its translation: CAWSVIGSQYF.

The chain recombines TRBV28 with TRBJ1-2; D perhaps matches TRBD1 (5 bases). The length of the CDR3 is 15 residues. The V gene lost 7 bases and the J gene lost 0 bases, with 15 bases spanning the gap. Germline V gene lookup returns CDR1 MDHEN and CDR2 SYDVKM. The CDR3 DNA reads TGTGCCAGCATAGCGGGGGACCGAGCTAACTATGGCTACACCTTC. It codes for CASIAGDRANYGYTF.

The chain has TRBV5-1 and TRBJ2-3; D is possibly TRBD2 (6 bases). The CDR3 is 14 amino acids. V lost 2 bases, J lost 9 bases, and 16 bases lay in between. The V gene's germline CDR1 is SGHRS and CDR2 YFSETQ. CDR3: CASSFEAPGGTQYF. The CDR3 bases are TGCGCCAGCAGCTTTGAAGCCCCCGGGGGAACGCAGTATTTT.

This sequence joins TRBV6-5 and TRBJ1-1; unclear D gene. The CDR3 covers 14 residues. Per germline, CDR1 MNHEY and CDR2 SVGAGI. Trimming cost V 3 bases and J 5 bases, with 13 bases left between them. CDR3 region: CASSYWHLGTEAFF. The CDR3 DNA follows: TGTGCCAGCAGTTATTGGCACTTGGGTACTGAAGCTTTCTTT.

This clone has just one count. The chain uses TRBV6-1 and TRBJ2-5, with TRBD1 matching over 10 bases. The CDR3 consists of 18 residues. Per germline, CDR1 MNHNS and CDR2 SASEGT. With 4 bases clipped from V and 5 bases from J, the junction kept 16 bases outside the gene matches. Written as DNA, the CDR3 is TGTGCCAGCAGTGCCCCCCCGGGACAGGGGAGTATTAGGGAGACCCAGTACTTC. Amino acids: CASSAPPGQGSIRETQYF.

V is TRBV9 and J is TRBJ2-2, with D maybe TRBD1 (5 bases). V shed 1 base and J shed 7 bases, with 11 bases lying between them. The CDR3 totals 14 residues. The V gene's germline CDR1 is SGDLS and CDR2 YYNGEE. The CDR3 sequence: CASSVKGFDGELFF. CDR3 nucleotide sequence: TGTGCCAGCAGCGTAAAGGGGTTTGACGGGGAGCTGTTTTTT. Drawing the rest from reference TRBV9 and TRBJ2-2, the complete variable domain is DSGVTQTPKHLITATGQRVTLRCSPRSGDLSVYWYQQSLDQGLQFLIQYYNGEERAKGNILERFSAQQFPDLHSELNLSSLELGDSALYFCASSVKGFDGELFFGEGSRLTVL.

The CDR3 here is CASSDTVGSGSDTQYF. The CDR3 DNA follows: TGTGCCAGCAGCGACACCGTAGGGTCAGGGTCAGATACGCAGTATTTT. The chain uses TRBV9 and TRBJ2-3; possibly TRBD1 for D (5 bases). Trimming took 3 bases from V and 4 from J, leaving 18 bases between them. The CDR3 totals 16 residues. Per the germline V gene, CDR1 is SGDLS and CDR2 is YYNGEE.

The V and J genes are TRBV30 and TRBJ2-3, with TRBD2 identical over 7 bases. The germline CDR1 and CDR2 sequences are GTSNPN and SVGIG (reference sequence). Trimming cost V 1 base and J 3 bases; bases outside gene matches: 7. This CDR3 region has 15 residues. For the CDR3, the DNA is TGTGCCTGGAGTGGGGGTAGCGGGCCTACAGATACGCAGTATTTT. It is translated as CAWSGGSGPTDTQYF.

V gene TRBV21-1 combines with J gene TRBJ1-2; TRBD1 is the table's D call and was not checked against the DNA. TRBV21-1 is assigned pseudogene status. This CDR3 is built from 18 residues. The CDR3 DNA reads as TGTGCCAGCAGCAAAGTTACCACGGGACAGCGACACATCTATGGCTACACCTTC. The encoded protein is CASSKVTTGQRHIYGYTF.

CDR3 loop: CASSFQQGLSYGYTF. The CDR3, as DNA: TGTGCCAGCAGCTTCCAACAGGGTTTAAGCTATGGCTACACCTTC. This chain connects TRBV11-2 to TRBJ1-2; the D gene is possibly TRBD1 (6 bases). V was cut by 3 bases and J by 4 bases, with 15 bases left in between. CDR1 and CDR2 (germline): SGHAT, FQNNGV. The CDR3 is 15 residues long.

This clone was detected a few times. The chain couples TRBV6-5 to TRBJ2-3, with 7 bases fitting TRBD2. CDR3 size: 16 residues. Germline lookup yields CDR1 MNHEY and CDR2 SVGAGI. The trim removed 0 bases at V and 3 bases at J, leaving 6 bases unmatched. The CDR3 region has the DNA TGTGCCAGCAGTTACTCGGGAGGGGTGGAAACAGATACGCAGTATTTT. As protein: CASSYSGGVETDTQYF.

This clone was found a few times. This sequence joins TRBV5-6 and TRBJ1-4; TRBD1 aligns across 12 bases. J gave up 0 bases and V 4 bases, and 10 bases lay outside the gene matches. The CDR3 extends over 19 amino acids. Germline loops: CDR1 SGHDT, CDR2 YYEEEE. The CDR3 reads CASSIDRDRGRSTNEKLFF. CDR3 nucleotides: TGTGCCAGCAGCATAGACCGGGACAGGGGGCGGTCAACTAATGAAAAACTGTTTTTT.

The gene calls are TRBV7-2 and TRBJ1-1; TRBD1 agrees at 9 bases. The CDR3 is 14 amino acids. Germline V lookup: CDR1 SGHTA, CDR2 FQGNSA. After removal of 5 bases from V and 4 bases from J, the junction contained 5 bases not matched to a gene. This chain's CDR3 is CASSPDRGGTEAFF. The CDR3 DNA reads TGTGCCAGCAGCCCCGACAGGGGGGGCACTGAAGCTTTCTTT. Using reference TRBV7-2 and TRBJ1-1 for the parts outside the CDR3, the full variable domain is GAGVSQSPSNKVTEKGKDVELRCDPISGHTALYWYRQSLGQGLEFLIYFQGNSAPDKSGLPSDRFSAERTGGSVSTLTIQRTQQEDSAVYLCASSPDRGGTEAFFGQGTRLTVV.

This rearrangement joins TRBV5-1 to TRBJ2-7; D gene uncertain. V gave up 4 bases and J gave up 7 bases, with 15 bases separating them. The CDR3 runs 13 residues. The germline gives CDR1 SGHRS, CDR2 YFSETQ. The CDR3 reads CASSLETSREQYF. The CDR3 coding sequence is TGCGCCAGCAGCCTAGAGACCTCGCGGGAGCAGTACTTC.

The chain combines TRBV21-1 with TRBJ2-3; TRBD2, as called in the table, went unchecked against the DNA. TRBV21-1 is a known pseudogene. The CDR3 runs to 16 residues. The CDR3 coding sequence is TGTGCCAGCAGCAAAGTAGTCGGGCTAGGAGGAGATACGCAGTATTTT. It specifies CASSKVVGLGGDTQYF.

The genes are TRBV18 and TRBJ1-5; possibly TRBD1 for D (5 bases). CDR1 and CDR2 from the germline V gene are KGHSH and LQKENI. Deletions cut 3 bases from V and 2 bases from J, with 11 bases between. This CDR3 is 15 amino acids long. In DNA, the CDR3 is TGTGCCAGCTCACCGAGGGACTCCCGCAATCAGCCCCAGCATTTT. This codes for CASSPRDSRNQPQHF.

The V and J genes are TRBV6-6 and TRBJ1-3; D is undetermined. The V gene's germline CDR1 is MNHNY and CDR2 SVGAGI (reference sequence). The V end lost 7 bases, the J end lost 0 bases, and 1 base lay between the germline ends. There are 11 residues in the CDR3. CDR3 sequence: CASTSGNTIYF. The CDR3 nucleotides read TGTGCCAGCACCTCTGGAAACACCATATATTTT.

This rearrangement joins TRBV30 to TRBJ2-7; weak D call: TRBD1 (6 bases). Germline CDR1 is GTSNPN and CDR2 is SVGIG (reference sequence). The CDR3 runs 13 residues. The germline V and J ends were trimmed by 1 base and 1 base, with 8 bases remaining between them. The CDR3 nucleotides are TGTGCCTGGAGTGGGGACAATTCCTACGAGCAGTACTTC. This encodes CAWSGDNSYEQYF.

The rearrangement links TRBV7-9 to TRBJ1-2, with 11 bases that match TRBD1. This CDR3 is built from 17 residues. Germline V lookup: CDR1 SEHNR, CDR2 FQNEAQ (reference sequence). Unmatched junction bases numbered 10, after V lost 1 base and J lost 6 bases. The CDR3 here is CASSLGIRTGGENGYTF. CDR3 coding DNA: TGTGCCAGCAGCTTAGGTATAAGGACAGGGGGCGAAAATGGCTACACCTTC.

The rearrangement joins TRBV18 to TRBJ2-7, with a weak D call TRBD2 (6 bases). CDR3 length: 15 residues. Trimming stripped 8 bases from V and 2 bases from J, with 19 bases between. Germline CDR1 is KGHSH and CDR2 is LQKENI. The CDR3 region has the DNA TGTGCCAGCACCAACTTCCGGGACTCCACCTACGAGCAGTACTTC. Protein: CASTNFRDSTYEQYF.

V and J are TRBV7-2 and TRBJ2-5; no firm D call. V lost 2 bases and J lost 0, with 13 bases in between. Per germline, CDR1 SGHTA and CDR2 FQGNSA. The CDR3 extends over 16 amino acids. The CDR3 DNA follows: TGTGCCAGCAGCTTACGGCGGAGCAGGTACCAAGAGACCCAGTACTTC. Translating it yields CASSLRRSRYQETQYF.

This rearrangement joins TRBV5-4 to TRBJ1-2, with D possibly being TRBD1 (5 bases). Germline V gene sequence: CDR1 SGHNT, CDR2 YYREEE (reference sequence). The CDR3 sequence is 14 residues long. V was cut by 3 bases and J by 3 bases, with 12 bases left in between. The CDR3 loop reads CASSYPGGDYGYTF. The DNA for the CDR3 is TGTGCCAGCAGCTACCCCGGGGGAGACTATGGCTACACCTTC.

The chain joins TRBV6-1 to TRBJ1-4, with 9 bases aligning to TRBD1. This CDR3 region has 14 residues. The J segment lost 6 bases and the V segment lost 6 bases, leaving 5 bases of the junction unmatched. Germline V gene sequence: CDR1 MNHNS, CDR2 SASEGT. The CDR3 loop reads CASSEDRGYEKLFF. The CDR3 region has the DNA TGTGCCAGCAGCGAGGACAGGGGATATGAAAAACTGTTTTTT.

This chain joins TRBV7-2 and TRBJ2-3; D gene unclear. In germline, CDR1 is SGHTA, CDR2 FQGNSA. V shed 1 base and J shed 1 base, with 6 bases lying between them. The CDR3 covers 14 residues. DNA of the CDR3: TGTGCCAGCAGCTTAGGGGTGGGCACAGATACGCAGTATTTT. Translated: CASSLGVGTDTQYF.

This clone appeared a few times. The chain combines TRBV7-2 with TRBJ1-2; D not resolved. This CDR3 contains 13 residues. The V end lost 5 bases, the J end lost 4 bases, and 11 bases lay between the germline ends. CDR1 and CDR2 from the germline V gene are SGHTA and FQGNSA. The CDR3 protein is CASSEVVPYGYTF. For the CDR3, the DNA is TGTGCCAGCAGCGAGGTTGTGCCCTATGGCTACACCTTC.